These 18 T cell receptor beta chains were sequenced from one sample in a study of shared clonotypes between healthy human individuals. Here immunoSEQ multiplex PCR was the method, and the copy in TCRdb shows in-frame clones only, minus some. The table records about half a million clones, around 73% of them present only once. Source material: PBMCs. These TCRs come from a middle-aged woman in good health. Some clones in this sample may be carry-over from other donors' samples.

About this clone itself: This is likely an artifact of a read error, given a far larger clone one base away. The V call is TRBV28, the J call TRBJ1-5; TRBD1 agrees at 7 bases. The germline gives CDR1 MDHEN, CDR2 SYDVKM. This CDR3 region has 14 residues. The DNA of the CDR3 is TGTGCCGGCAGCCTGACAGGGAATAATCAGCCCCAGCATTTT. It translates to CAGSLTGNNQPQHF. The full variable domain, its missing parts supplied by reference TRBV28 and TRBJ1-5, is DVKVTQSSRYLVKRTGEKVFLECVQDMDHENMFWYRQDPGLGLRLIYFSYDVKMKEKGDIPEGYSVSREKKERFSLILESASTNQTSMYLCAGSLTGNNQPQHFGDGTRLSIL.

V is TRBV29-1 and J is TRBJ2-3; D may be TRBD1 or TRBD2 (5 bases each). The CDR3 is made up of 13 amino acids. V was shortened by 3 bases and J by 2 bases, with 9 bases between the two germline ends. Germline CDR1 SQVTM, CDR2 ANQGSEA. The DNA for the CDR3 is TGCAGCGTTGATTGGGGGAACACAGATACGCAGTATTTT. It translates to CSVDWGNTDTQYF.

This clone was seen only a few times. The chain is built from TRBV6-5 and TRBJ1-6, with D hard to call. Looked up from germline, CDR1 is MNHEY and CDR2 is SVGAGI. Between the trimmed V and J ends, which lost 8 bases and 7 bases, there was a span of 12 bases. This CDR3 is built from 13 residues. The DNA of the CDR3 is TGTGCCAGCGGAGAGAGGGAGAATTCACCCCTCCACTTT. It encodes CASGERENSPLHF.

The genes are TRBV18 and TRBJ2-5; D is uncertain. Germline CDR1 reads KGHSH; CDR2 reads LQKENI. V lost 0 bases, J lost 1 base, and 6 bases lay in between. The CDR3 length is 14 residues. The DNA for the CDR3 is TGTGCCAGCTCACCACCAGGGATCCAAGAGACCCAGTACTTC. As protein: CASSPPGIQETQYF.

There are a few counts of this clone. V gene TRBV18 combines with J gene TRBJ2-7; possibly TRBD1 for D (7 bases). This CDR3 has 16 residues. From germline, CDR1 is KGHSH and CDR2 LQKENI. V lost 3 bases and J lost 2, with 17 bases in between. This CDR3 is CASSPRGPGVAYEQYF. The CDR3 DNA sequence: TGTGCCAGCTCACCGAGGGGGCCGGGGGTCGCCTACGAGCAGTACTTC.

The chain recombines TRBV4-2 with TRBJ1-2, with no clear D. Trimming stripped 4 bases from V and 1 base from J, with 13 bases between. This CDR3 spans 15 amino acids. CDR1 is LGHNA, CDR2 YNFKEQ, per germline. The CDR3: CASSPEGGINYGYTF. The CDR3 DNA is TGTGCCAGCAGCCCCGAGGGAGGGATTAACTATGGCTACACCTTC.

The genes are TRBV11-3 and TRBJ2-1, with D perhaps TRBD1 (8 bases). V lost 2 bases and J 10 bases, leaving 12 bases between the germline ends. This CDR3 spans 13 amino acids. Germline V gene data show CDR1 as SGHNT and CDR2 as YENEEA. CDR3 protein: CASSLRGDREQFF. The DNA for the CDR3 is TGTGCCAGCAGCTTACGGGGGGACAGGGAGCAGTTCTTC.

The count of this clone is one. The chain has TRBV9 and TRBJ1-2; 8 positions agree with TRBD1. The CDR3 totals 15 residues. The V gene end was trimmed by 5 bases and the J gene end by 0 bases; junction bases not matched to a gene: 6. Per germline, CDR1 SGDLS and CDR2 YYNGEE. CDR3 in DNA: TGTGCCAGCAGTCCTACAGGGGGTGCTAACTATGGCTACACCTTC. This gives the protein CASSPTGGANYGYTF.

The rearrangement joins TRBV4-3 to TRBJ1-5; D not certain. Germline lookup yields CDR1 LGHNA and CDR2 YSLEER. The CDR3 sequence is 14 residues long. Trimming removed 0 bases from V and 4 bases from J, with 7 bases in between. CDR3 sequence reads: CASSQDGRNQPQHF. The CDR3 DNA is TGCGCCAGCAGCCAAGATGGGAGGAATCAGCCCCAGCATTTT.

The J gene is TRBJ2-1, the V gene TRBV29-1; tentatively, D is TRBD1 (5 bases). V gave up 5 bases and J gave up 0 bases, with 11 bases separating them. The V gene's germline CDR1 is SQVTM and CDR2 ANQGSEA. This CDR3 region has 14 residues. DNA of the CDR3: TGCAGCGTTTGGGGCGGAAACTCCTACAATGAGCAGTTCTTC. This gives the protein CSVWGGNSYNEQFF.

The V call is TRBV7-2, the J call TRBJ2-7; D gene unclear. The germline V and J ends were trimmed by 5 bases and 7 bases, with 9 bases remaining between them. CDR1 SGHTA and CDR2 FQGNSA come from the germline V gene. This CDR3 region has 11 residues. CDR3 sequence reads: CASSIQREQYF. CDR3 bases: TGTGCCAGCAGCATCCAGCGAGAGCAGTACTTC.

V gene TRBV9 combines with J gene TRBJ2-3, with TRBD2 matching 11 bases. The J segment lost 0 bases and the V segment lost 0 bases, leaving 3 bases of the junction unmatched. The germline CDR1 and CDR2 sequences are SGDLS and YYNGEE. The CDR3 runs 17 residues. This CDR3 reads CASSVGGLADSTDTQYF. The CDR3 nucleotides are TGTGCCAGCAGCGTAGGGGGACTAGCGGATAGCACAGATACGCAGTATTTT.

This clone was picked up many times. At one end the junction does not follow the germline gene, possibly because of a read error. This rearrangement joins TRBV7-2 to TRBJ2-7, with TRBD2 identical over 7 bases. Germline CDR1 SGHTA, CDR2 FQGNSA. The CDR3 covers 11 residues. This chain's CDR3 is CASSLGGGVFF. CDR3 bases: TGTGCCAGCAGCTTAGGTGGGGGGGTTTTCTTC.

V and J are TRBV9 and TRBJ1-2; no clear D gene. This CDR3 is built from 13 residues. CDR1 is SGDLS and CDR2 is YYNGEE in the germline V gene. V was shortened by 4 bases and J by 6 bases, with 13 bases between the two germline ends. The CDR3: CASSRTGQNGYTF. For the CDR3, the DNA is TGTGCCAGCAGCCGTACGGGCCAAAATGGCTACACCTTC.

About this clone itself: One end of the junction fails to match germline, which may point to a read error. The chain employs TRBV7-7 and TRBJ2-7; D unclear. Germline lookup yields CDR1 SSHAT and CDR2 FNYEAQ (reference sequence). CDR3 length: 13 amino acids. Here the CDR3 DNA reads TGTGCTAGCAGCGCCGGACGGCTAGACGAGCAGTACTTC. The encoded protein is CASSAGRLDEQYF.

The genes are TRBV30 and TRBJ2-7; D unclear. This CDR3 spans 14 amino acids. From germline, CDR1 is GTSNPN and CDR2 SVGIG (reference sequence). Deletions cut 3 bases from V and 6 bases from J, with 18 bases between. Here the CDR3 DNA reads TGTGCCTGGAGACACTGGGATTTACGAGGCGAGCAGTACTTC. It encodes CAWRHWDLRGEQYF.

To note about this clone: At the DNA level, this CDR3 is encoded by other sequences in the same sample as well. The chain is built from TRBV28 and TRBJ2-7, with D perhaps matching TRBD1 (6 bases). Germline CDR1 reads MDHEN; CDR2 reads SYDVKM. V shed 6 bases and J shed 1 base, with 13 bases lying between them. CDR3 size: 14 residues. In DNA, the CDR3 is TGTGCCAGCAGCAGCCCGGGACAATCCTACGAGCAGTACTTC. It codes for CASSSPGQSYEQYF.

The chain has TRBV7-8 and TRBJ1-3, with D perhaps matching TRBD1 (5 bases). Germline V gene sequence: CDR1 SGHVS, CDR2 FQNEAQ. V dropped 7 bases and J dropped 1 base, with 14 bases sitting between them. This CDR3 spans 15 amino acids. The chain's CDR3 is CASTSTALSGNTIYF. The CDR3 DNA follows: TGTGCCAGCACATCGACAGCCCTTTCTGGAAACACCATATATTTT.